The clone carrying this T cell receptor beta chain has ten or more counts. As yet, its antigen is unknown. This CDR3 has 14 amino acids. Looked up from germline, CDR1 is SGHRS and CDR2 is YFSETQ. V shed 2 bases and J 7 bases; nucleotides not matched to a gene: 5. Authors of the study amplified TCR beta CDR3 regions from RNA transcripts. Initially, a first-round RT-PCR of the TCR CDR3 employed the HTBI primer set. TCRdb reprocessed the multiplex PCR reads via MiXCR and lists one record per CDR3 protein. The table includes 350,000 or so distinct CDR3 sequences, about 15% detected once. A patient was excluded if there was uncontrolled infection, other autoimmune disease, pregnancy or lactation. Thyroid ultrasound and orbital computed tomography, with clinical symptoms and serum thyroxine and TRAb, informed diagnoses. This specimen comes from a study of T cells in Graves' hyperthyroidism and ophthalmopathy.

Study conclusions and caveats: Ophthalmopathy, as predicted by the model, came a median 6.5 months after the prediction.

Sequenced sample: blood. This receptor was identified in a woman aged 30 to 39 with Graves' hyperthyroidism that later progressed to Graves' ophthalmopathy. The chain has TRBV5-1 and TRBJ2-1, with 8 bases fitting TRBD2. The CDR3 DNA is TGCGCCAGCAGCTTCGGCGGGAGGCTGAATGAGCAGTTCTTC. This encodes CASSFGGRLNEQFF.